This T cell receptor (beta chain) was captured in a study of blood T cell repertoires in COVID-19. Method: immunoSEQ multiplex PCR; TCRdb's copy keeps in-frame clones and lacks some. The sample has hundreds of thousands of clones, about 89% seen once. The receptor comes from a woman in her 50s with COVID-19, enrolled during active disease. Sequenced: peripheral blood.

The CDR3 DNA sequence: TGTGCCAGCAGTTTGGGCAGGGGGCTGGAAGCTTTCTTT. Its protein is CASSLGRGLEAFF. This sequence joins TRBV27 and TRBJ1-1; 8 positions match TRBD1. The germline CDR1 and CDR2 sequences are MNHEY and SMNVEV (reference sequence). V lost 3 bases to trimming and J lost 8 bases; unmatched junction nucleotides: 5. The CDR3 is made up of 13 amino acids.